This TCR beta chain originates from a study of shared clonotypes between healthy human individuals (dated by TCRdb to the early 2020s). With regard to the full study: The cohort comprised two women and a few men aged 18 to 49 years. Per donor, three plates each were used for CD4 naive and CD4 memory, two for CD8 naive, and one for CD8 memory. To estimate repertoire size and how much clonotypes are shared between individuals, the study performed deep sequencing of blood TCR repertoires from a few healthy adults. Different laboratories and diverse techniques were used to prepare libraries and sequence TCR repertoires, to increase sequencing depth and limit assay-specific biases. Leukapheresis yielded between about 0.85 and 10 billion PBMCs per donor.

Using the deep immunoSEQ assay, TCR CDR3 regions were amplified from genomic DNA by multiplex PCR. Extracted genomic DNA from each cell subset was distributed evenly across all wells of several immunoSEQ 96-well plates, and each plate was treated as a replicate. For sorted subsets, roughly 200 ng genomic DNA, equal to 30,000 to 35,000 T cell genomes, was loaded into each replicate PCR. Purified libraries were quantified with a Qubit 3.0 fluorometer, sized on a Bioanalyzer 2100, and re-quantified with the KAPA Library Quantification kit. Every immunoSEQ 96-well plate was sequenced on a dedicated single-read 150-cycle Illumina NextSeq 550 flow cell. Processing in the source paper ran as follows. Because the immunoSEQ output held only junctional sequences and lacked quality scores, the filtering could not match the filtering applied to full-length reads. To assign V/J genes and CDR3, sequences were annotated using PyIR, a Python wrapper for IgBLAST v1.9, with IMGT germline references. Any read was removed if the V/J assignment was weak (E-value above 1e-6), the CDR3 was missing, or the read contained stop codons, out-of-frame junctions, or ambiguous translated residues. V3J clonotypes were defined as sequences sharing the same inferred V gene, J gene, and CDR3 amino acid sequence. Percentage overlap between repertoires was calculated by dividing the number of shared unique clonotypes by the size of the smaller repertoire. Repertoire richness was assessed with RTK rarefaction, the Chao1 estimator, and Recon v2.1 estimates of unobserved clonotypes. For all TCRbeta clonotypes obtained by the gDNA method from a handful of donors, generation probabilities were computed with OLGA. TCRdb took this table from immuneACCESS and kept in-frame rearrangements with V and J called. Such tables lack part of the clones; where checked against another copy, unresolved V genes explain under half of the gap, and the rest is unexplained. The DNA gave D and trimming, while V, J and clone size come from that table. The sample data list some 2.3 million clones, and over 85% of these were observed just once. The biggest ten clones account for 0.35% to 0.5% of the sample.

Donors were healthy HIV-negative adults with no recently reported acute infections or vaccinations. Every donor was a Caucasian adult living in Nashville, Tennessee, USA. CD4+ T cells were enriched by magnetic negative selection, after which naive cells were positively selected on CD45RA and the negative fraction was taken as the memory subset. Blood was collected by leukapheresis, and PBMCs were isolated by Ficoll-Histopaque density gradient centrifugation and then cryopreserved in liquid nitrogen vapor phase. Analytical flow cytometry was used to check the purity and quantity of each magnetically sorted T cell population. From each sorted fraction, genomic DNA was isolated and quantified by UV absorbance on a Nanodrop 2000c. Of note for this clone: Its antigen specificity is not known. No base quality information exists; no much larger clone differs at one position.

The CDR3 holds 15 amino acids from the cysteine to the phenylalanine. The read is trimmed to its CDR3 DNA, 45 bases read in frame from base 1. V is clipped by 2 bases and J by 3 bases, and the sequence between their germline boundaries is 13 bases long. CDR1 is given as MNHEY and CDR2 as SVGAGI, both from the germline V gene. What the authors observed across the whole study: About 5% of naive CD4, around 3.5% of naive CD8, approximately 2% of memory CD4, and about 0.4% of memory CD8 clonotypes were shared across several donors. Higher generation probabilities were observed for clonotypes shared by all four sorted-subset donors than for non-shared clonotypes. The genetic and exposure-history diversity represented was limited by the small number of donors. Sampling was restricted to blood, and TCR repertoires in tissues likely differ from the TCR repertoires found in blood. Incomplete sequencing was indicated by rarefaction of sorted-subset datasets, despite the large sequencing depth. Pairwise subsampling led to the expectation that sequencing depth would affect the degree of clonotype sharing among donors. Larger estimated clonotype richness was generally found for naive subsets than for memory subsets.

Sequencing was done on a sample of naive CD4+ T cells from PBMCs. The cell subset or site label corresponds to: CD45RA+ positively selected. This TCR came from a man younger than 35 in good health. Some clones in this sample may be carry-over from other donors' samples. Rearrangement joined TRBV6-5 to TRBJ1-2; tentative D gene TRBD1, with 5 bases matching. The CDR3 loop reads CASSYVLGADYGYTF. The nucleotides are TGTGCCAGCAGTTACGTCCTTGGGGCAGACTATGGCTACACCTTC.